Sequencing of this TCR beta chain was carried out in a study of blood T cells in healthy people across ages (dated by TCRdb to 2013 to 2016). Regarding the complete study: In model experiments, roughly one uniquely barcoded TCR beta cDNA molecule per two T cells was captured by template switching. The donors were divided into four age groups: young (average around 16 years), middle-aged (about 41), aged (approximately 62) and long-lived (82). Donors of different ages were randomly distributed across sequencing lanes to avoid experimental bias. The study measured age-related changes in TCR beta repertoire diversity using deep sequencing normalized with unique cDNA molecular identifiers. The study analyzed two additional independent replicas of 1 million unique cDNA reads from the same blood draw for two donors, one aged 18 to 30 and one aged 80 or older.

The CDR3, from cysteine to phenylalanine, totals 16 residues. Only the CDR3 DNA is retained, 48 bases long and in frame from the first base. Trimming removed 0 bases from V and 3 bases from J; the gene matches leave 6 bases unexplained. The germline V gene (reference sequence) supplies CDR1 SGHKS and CDR2 YYEKEE. The paper's findings and limits, for the study overall: Because donor CMV infection status was unknown, age-related changes in expanded clonotypes were potentially confounded. There was a strong correlation between observed TCR beta diversity and the percentage of naive T cells measured by flow cytometry. Compared with the aged group, the long-lived group had more naive CD4+ T cells, fewer expanded clones and increased TCR diversity, suggesting age selection. Observed TCR beta diversity per million T cells fell roughly linearly with age, and a significant reduction was already apparent by age around 40. Estimates of total diversity based on one million sequenced T cells were considered lower bounds and underestimates. Because profiling used bulk unsorted PBMCs, naive and antigen-experienced compartments could not be compared conclusively.

This clonotype was seen a few times. This receptor's antigen is unknown. No much larger clone exists at a distance of one base, and base qualities are not known. Library generation was performed with 5' RACE. The instrument was an Illumina HiSeq 2500. The second PCR ran for about 7 to 11 cycles and used a J-beta primer mix along with a sample-barcoded 5' primer. A unique molecular identifier was introduced onto each TCR beta cDNA molecule by a template-switch 5' adaptor carrying 12 random nucleotides. At least 2.5 million CDR3-containing paired-end reads were obtained from each sample. First-strand cDNA synthesis was performed from all RNA using the Mint cDNA synthesis kit, with priming by a TRBC-specific oligonucleotide. After uracil-DNA glycosylase treatment, a first 18-cycle PCR used universal primers M1SS and BC2_uni_R on all cDNA. Turning to the authors' computational methods: Normalization of each sample was performed by random selection of 1 million high-quality reads, each carrying a distinct molecular identifier. Instead of being binned into consensus sequences, reads with shared molecular identifiers were discarded. MiTCR, run with a Q25 quality threshold and the strictest error-elimination algorithm, handled CDR3 identification, clonotype clustering and error correction. Lower-bound total TCR beta diversity was estimated with a nonparametric unseen species model using Euler transformation. Through fastp at Q25 and MiXCR, TCRdb rebuilt clones from the public reads, retaining in-frame beta chains. Rows with one shared CDR3 protein collapse into an entry with the most common genes and DNA. The V and J calls were determined by TCRdb, not by the authors. A total of 1.5 million to 2 million distinct CDR3 sequences appear in this sample, about 31% of them only once. The ten largest clones represent 11% of the sample.

The roughly 38 donors, aged 6 to 90 years, were systemically healthy Caucasian individuals from Russia. Each donor gave ten milliliters of peripheral blood, collected into EDTA-treated Vacutainer tubes. Ficoll-Paque density-gradient centrifugation was used to isolate PBMCs, with at least 7 million per sample. Trizol reagent was used to extract total RNA from the PBMCs, yielding at least 5.5 micrograms per sample. The percentages of naive CD45RAhigh/CD27high T cells were determined by flow cytometry on a PBMC aliquot from every donor. This chain joins TRBV5-5 to TRBJ2-5; 9 junctional bases match TRBD1. This TCR was sampled from a woman aged 25 to 39 in good health. Sequenced input: blood. CDR3 sequence: CASSLGQGELEETQYF. The bases are TGTGCCAGCAGCTTGGGACAGGGGGAACTTGAAGAGACCCAGTACTTC.